Sequencing of this TCR beta chain was carried out in a study of blood T cell repertoires in COVID-19. Measured with immunoSEQ multiplex PCR; TCRdb has only the in-frame clones, and not every one. The repertoire consists of about 220,000 clones, with roughly 85% occurring once and the leading ten covering 2% to 3%. The ends lost 4 bases at V and 12 bases at J; junction bases unmatched: 15. The germline V gene encodes CDR1 SGHDT and CDR2 YYEEEE. This CDR3 comprises 14 residues. The gene calls are TRBV5-6 and TRBJ1-2; 7 nucleotides line up with TRBD1. The sample taken for sequencing was peripheral blood. The receptor was isolated from a woman in her 70s with COVID-19, enrolled during active disease. In DNA form, the CDR3 reads TGTGCCAGCAGCCTGCTCCGGGACAGATTTTTAAACACCTTC. It specifies CASSLLRDRFLNTF.